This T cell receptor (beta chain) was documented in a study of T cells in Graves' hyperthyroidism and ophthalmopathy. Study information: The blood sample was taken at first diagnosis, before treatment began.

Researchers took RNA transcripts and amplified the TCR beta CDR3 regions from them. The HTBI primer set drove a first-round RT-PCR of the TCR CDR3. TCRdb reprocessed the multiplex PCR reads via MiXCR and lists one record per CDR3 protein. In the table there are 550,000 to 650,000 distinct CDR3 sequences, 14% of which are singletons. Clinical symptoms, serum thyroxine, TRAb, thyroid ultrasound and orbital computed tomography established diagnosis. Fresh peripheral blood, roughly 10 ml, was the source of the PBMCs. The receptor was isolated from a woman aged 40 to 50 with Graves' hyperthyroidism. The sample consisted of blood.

The CDR3 spells CASSPMTGIGEKLFF. The CDR3 DNA reads TGTGCCAGCAGTCCAATGACAGGGATCGGTGAAAAACTGTTTTTT. The chain couples TRBV2 to TRBJ1-4; 7 nucleotides agree with TRBD1. The CDR3 extends over 15 amino acids. V gave up 5 bases and J gave up 7 bases; unmatched junction bases: 10. Germline CDR1 reads SNHLY; CDR2 reads FYNNEI. The complete variable domain, with remaining parts taken from reference TRBV2 and TRBJ1-4, reads EPEVTQTPSHQVTQMGQEVILRCVPISNHLYFYWYRQILGQKVEFLVSFYNNEISEKSEIFDDQFSVERPDGSNFTLKIRSTKLEDSAMYFCASSPMTGIGEKLFFGSGTQLSVL.